A single TCR beta chain is shown here with its context. The data are from a study of a mutant IDH1 vaccine in newly diagnosed glioma. At the level of the study: Before enrollment, patients got radiotherapy alone, temozolomide alone, or mostly the combination.

Time point in this sample: baseline, week 1 (first vaccination visit). Treatment denoted: pre-vaccination baseline after standard-of-care therapy. The CDR3 runs to 13 residues. From germline, CDR1 is MNHNY and CDR2 SVGAGI (reference sequence). The germline V and J ends were trimmed by 6 bases and 1 base, with 10 bases remaining between them. Profiled with immunoSEQ multiplex PCR; TCRdb holds only in-frame clones, not every one. The sample records 98,000 or so clones, roughly 89% being singletons. The material sequenced was PBMCs, taken from a glioma patient treated with radiotherapy, temozolomide or both. This chain uses TRBV6-6 with TRBJ2-7; D is unclear. This sequence originates from a woman between 50 and 59 years old with glioma. The CDR3 DNA reads TGTGCCAGCAGCACGACCTCGTCCTACGAGCAGTACTTC. Residues: CASSTTSSYEQYF.